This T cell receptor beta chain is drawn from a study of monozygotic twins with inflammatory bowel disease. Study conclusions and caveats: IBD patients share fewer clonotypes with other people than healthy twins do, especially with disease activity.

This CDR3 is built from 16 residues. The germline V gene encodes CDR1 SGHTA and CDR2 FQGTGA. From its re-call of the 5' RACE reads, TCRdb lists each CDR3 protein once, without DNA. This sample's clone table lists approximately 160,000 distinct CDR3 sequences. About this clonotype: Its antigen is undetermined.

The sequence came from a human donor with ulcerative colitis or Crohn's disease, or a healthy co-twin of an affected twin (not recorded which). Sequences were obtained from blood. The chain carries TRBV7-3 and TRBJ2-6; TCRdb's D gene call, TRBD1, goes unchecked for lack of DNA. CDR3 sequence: CASSATGQGGANVLTF.